A single sample is the source of the 32 T cell receptor beta chains below, sequenced in a study of CD8+ T cells in alopecia areata. In each case, RNA was isolated and then reverse transcribed into cDNA as the sequencing template. Libraries were prepared by immunoSEQ multiplex PCR; TCRdb keeps only in-frame clonotypes and omits some of them. The table includes over 120,000 clones, around 49% detected once. The sample here was CD4+ T cells sorted from blood, taken at week 0. These receptors were obtained from a human donor with alopecia areata.

This chain uses TRBV6-1 with TRBJ1-5, with a possible D match to TRBD1 (5 bases). Germline CDR1 reads MNHNS; CDR2 reads SASEGT. Trimming left V 2 bases short and J 7 bases short, with 18 bases between. The CDR3 loop spans 16 amino acids. The CDR3 coding sequence is TGTGCCAGCAGTGAAAGGAGCGCTTATGGGGGACAGCCCCAGCATTTT. Encoded protein: CASSERSAYGGQPQHF.

The chain has TRBV9 and TRBJ2-7, with D possibly being TRBD2 (6 bases). The germline V gene encodes CDR1 SGDLS and CDR2 YYNGEE. The V gene lost 4 bases and the J gene lost 4 bases, with 21 bases spanning the gap. The CDR3 has 16 amino acids. The CDR3 DNA sequence: TGTGCCAGCAGCACCCGGAGGGCTAGCGAGGTGTACGAGCAGTACTTC. It yields the protein CASSTRRASEVYEQYF. The whole variable domain, filled in from reference TRBV9 and TRBJ2-7, reads DSGVTQTPKHLITATGQRVTLRCSPRSGDLSVYWYQQSLDQGLQFLIQYYNGEERAKGNILERFSAQQFPDLHSELNLSSLELGDSALYFCASSTRRASEVYEQYFGPGTRLTVT.

This clone was seen repeatedly, ten times or more. This chain uses TRBV7-6 with TRBJ2-3, with TRBD1 matching 7 bases. Germline loops: CDR1 SGHVS, CDR2 FNYEAQ. V trimming: 4 bases; J trimming: 2 bases; junction bases outside the gene matches: 9. The CDR3 runs to 16 residues. The CDR3 region is CASSSEGDSLTDTQYF. DNA for the CDR3: TGTGCCAGCAGCTCAGAGGGGGACAGCCTCACAGATACGCAGTATTTT. The variable domain in full, with the rest retrieved from reference TRBV7-6 and TRBJ2-3, is GAGVSQSPRYKVTKRGQDVALRCDPISGHVSLYWYRQALGQGPEFLTYFNYEAQQDKSGLPNDRFSAERPEGSISTLTIQRTEQRDSAMYRCASSSEGDSLTDTQYFGPGTRLTVL.

The V call is TRBV27, the J call TRBJ1-1, with TRBD1 identical over 7 bases. This CDR3 is 14 amino acids long. Looked up from germline, CDR1 is MNHEY and CDR2 is SMNVEV (reference sequence). V gave up 7 bases and J gave up 4 bases; unmatched junction bases: 9. The CDR3 sequence: CASTRGQGGTEAFF. The CDR3 region has the DNA TGTGCCAGCACCAGGGGTCAGGGGGGCACTGAAGCTTTCTTT.

The CDR3 sequence is CASSPYGEEKLFF. In DNA form, the CDR3 reads TGTGCCAGCAGCCCATACGGGGAGGAAAAACTGTTTTTT. The chain carries TRBV9 and TRBJ1-4; no clear D gene. The CDR3 is 13 residues long. CDR1 and CDR2 (germline): SGDLS, YYNGEE. With 4 bases removed from V and 8 bases from J, the gap between germline ends came to 12 bases.

This clone was seen only a few times. V and J are TRBV11-2 and TRBJ1-1; a weak D match, TRBD1 (6 bases). Trimming cost V 5 bases and J 6 bases, with 16 bases left between them. The CDR3 covers 14 residues. CDR1 SGHAT and CDR2 FQNNGV come from the germline V gene. CDR3 in amino acids: CASSPPRGQAEAFF. The CDR3 nucleotides read TGTGCCAGCAGCCCCCCCAGGGGACAAGCTGAAGCTTTCTTT.

The chain has TRBV30 and TRBJ2-1, with 9 nucleotides matching TRBD2. The CDR3 totals 12 residues. V dropped 3 bases and J dropped 10; count of bases not matched to a gene: 4. Germline CDR1 GTSNPN, CDR2 SVGIG (reference sequence). This CDR3 is CAWRFAGGEQFF. The CDR3 nucleotides read TGTGCCTGGAGGTTCGCGGGAGGGGAGCAGTTCTTC.

The chain links TRBV30 to TRBJ2-7; unclear D gene. Germline CDR1 and CDR2: GTSNPN and SVGIG (reference sequence). With 0 bases removed from V and 4 bases from J, the gap between germline ends came to 10 bases. The CDR3 length is 13 residues. The DNA of the CDR3 is TGTGCCTGGAGTGTAAAAGGTGTATACGAGCAGTACTTC. Amino acid sequence: CAWSVKGVYEQYF.

CDR3 sequence reads: CASSLGPPGIYEQYF. The CDR3 DNA reads TGTGCCAGCAGCTTAGGTCCACCGGGAATTTACGAGCAGTACTTC. The J gene is TRBJ2-7, the V gene TRBV7-2; maybe TRBD2 (5 bases). V lost 1 base and J 4 bases, leaving 14 bases between the germline ends. CDR1 and CDR2 from the germline V gene are SGHTA and FQGNSA. The CDR3 is 15 residues long.

The rearrangement joins TRBV29-1 to TRBJ2-7; D is unresolved. The germline gives CDR1 SQVTM, CDR2 ANQGSEA. The CDR3 spans 11 residues. The germline V and J ends were trimmed by 6 bases and 2 bases, with 8 bases remaining between them. In nucleotides, the CDR3 is TGCAGCGTCGCTGATACCTACGAGCAGTACTTC. It translates to CSVADTYEQYF.

CDR3 residues: CATSRSLPANEKLFF. CDR3 nucleotide sequence: TGTGCCACCAGCAGATCCCTGCCGGCTAATGAAAAACTGTTTTTT. This sequence joins TRBV15 and TRBJ1-4; D gene unclear. V lost 2 bases, J lost 3 bases, and 10 bases lay in between. Looked up from germline, CDR1 is LNHNV and CDR2 is YYDKDF (reference sequence). The CDR3 loop spans 15 amino acids.

A few counts support this clone. The chain is built from TRBV5-1 and TRBJ2-7; D possibly corresponds to TRBD1 (5 bases). Germline CDR1 is SGHRS and CDR2 is YFSETQ. The CDR3 sequence is 15 residues long. Deletions cut 1 base from V and 6 bases from J, with 17 bases between. CDR3 amino acids: CASSLWTPRPIEQYF. DNA for the CDR3: TGCGCCAGCAGCTTGTGGACACCCAGGCCCATCGAGCAGTACTTC.

The J gene is TRBJ1-5, the V gene TRBV28; tentative D call: TRBD1 (6 bases). V dropped 6 bases and J dropped 6 bases, with 18 bases sitting between them. Germline V gene sequence: CDR1 MDHEN, CDR2 SYDVKM. CDR3 length equals 15 residues. The CDR3 DNA sequence: TGTGCCAGCAGGCGGTGGACAGAGAGGGGTCAGCCCCAGCATTTT. Amino acid sequence: CASRRWTERGQPQHF. Looking up the rest from reference TRBV28 and TRBJ1-5 gives the full variable domain: DVKVTQSSRYLVKRTGEKVFLECVQDMDHENMFWYRQDPGLGLRLIYFSYDVKMKEKGDIPEGYSVSREKKERFSLILESASTNQTSMYLCASRRWTERGQPQHFGDGTRLSIL.

V gene TRBV29-1 combines with J gene TRBJ2-1; TRBD2 is a possible D gene (6 bases). The length of the CDR3 is 14 residues. The germline V gene has CDR1 SQVTM and CDR2 ANQGSEA. The ends were cut back, 4 bases at V and 7 bases at J, with 17 bases in the middle. This CDR3 reads CSVAPPRLVNEQFF. The CDR3 DNA follows: TGCAGCGTTGCACCTCCACGACTAGTTAATGAGCAGTTCTTC.

The CDR3 DNA is TGTGCCAGCAGCCCTTGGACAGCCTACGAGCAGTACTTC. It translates to CASSPWTAYEQYF. The chain couples TRBV7-2 to TRBJ2-7; D might be TRBD1 (6 bases). V lost 5 bases and J 2 bases, leaving 10 bases between the germline ends. CDR3 length equals 13 residues. CDR1 SGHTA and CDR2 FQGNSA come from the germline V gene.

In DNA form, the CDR3 reads TGCAGCGTTGCTTTTTGGCAGGGGTTAACATACGAGCAGTACTTC. Residues: CSVAFWQGLTYEQYF. J is TRBJ2-7 and V is TRBV29-1; maybe TRBD1 (6 bases). Looked up from germline, CDR1 is SQVTM and CDR2 is ANQGSEA. This CDR3 region has 15 residues. V gave up 4 bases and J gave up 4 bases, with 20 bases separating them.

This clone has just a few counts. The V and J genes are TRBV7-6 and TRBJ1-4; TRBD1 agrees at 8 bases. The germline CDR1 and CDR2 sequences are SGHVS and FNYEAQ. This CDR3 spans 17 amino acids. The V segment lost 2 bases and the J segment 7 bases; nucleotides outside the gene matches: 12. DNA for the CDR3: TGTGCCAGCAGCTTATCGGTAGGACAGGGAGGAAGTGAAAAACTGTTTTTT. Its protein is CASSLSVGQGGSEKLFF.

The table lists this clone with a few counts. The J gene is TRBJ2-4, the V gene TRBV29-1; a possible D gene is TRBD2 (5 bases). The V and J ends lost 7 bases and 6 bases respectively, with 10 bases between them. This CDR3 region has 11 residues. Germline loops: CDR1 SQVTM, CDR2 ANQGSEA. Written as DNA, the CDR3 is TGCAGCGCGGAACTAGTAAACATTCAGTACTTC. Translation: CSAELVNIQYF.

This chain connects TRBV5-1 to TRBJ2-1; 7 nucleotides match TRBD1. The CDR3 covers 14 residues. Trimming at V came to 4 bases and at J to 4 bases, leaving 5 bases not matched to a gene. Germline V gene data show CDR1 as SGHRS and CDR2 as YFSETQ. The CDR3 bases are TGCGCCAGCAGCCCCACGACAGGGTACAATGAGCAGTTCTTC. Translation gives CASSPTTGYNEQFF.

This sequence joins TRBV30 and TRBJ1-3; no clear D. The V gene's germline CDR1 is GTSNPN and CDR2 SVGIG (reference sequence). The length of the CDR3 is 13 residues. Trimming took off 4 bases at V and 1 base at J, with 8 bases between the two ends. Written as DNA, the CDR3 is TGTGCCTGGATTCGGCGATCTGGAAACACCATATATTTT. The encoded protein is CAWIRRSGNTIYF.

The rearrangement joins TRBV30 to TRBJ2-7; D uncertain. The CDR3 covers 12 residues. Per germline, CDR1 GTSNPN and CDR2 SVGIG (reference sequence). V lost 2 bases to trimming and J lost 7 bases, with 12 bases between them. The CDR3 region is CAWSTQPREQYF. In nucleotides, the CDR3 is TGTGCCTGGAGTACCCAACCCCGGGAGCAGTACTTC.

This clone was seen a handful of times. V is TRBV4-1 and J is TRBJ2-2; D unclear. The V gene's germline CDR1 is MGHRA and CDR2 YSYEKL. V dropped 0 bases and J dropped 0 bases, with 11 bases sitting between them. The CDR3 has 17 residues. The CDR3 spells CASSQEATGANTGELFF. The CDR3 DNA reads as TGCGCCAGCAGCCAAGAAGCGACCGGAGCGAACACCGGGGAGCTGTTTTTT.

The chain employs TRBV9 and TRBJ2-3; TRBD2 is a possible D gene (7 bases). The CDR3 extends over 15 amino acids. The V gene lost 1 base and the J gene lost 2 bases, with 11 bases spanning the gap. Germline CDR1 SGDLS, CDR2 YYNGEE. The CDR3 sequence is CASSVQGTNTDTQYF. As DNA, the CDR3 is TGTGCCAGCAGCGTACAGGGGACTAACACAGATACGCAGTATTTT.

This clone has just a few counts. This chain uses TRBV29-1 with TRBJ1-3; D perhaps matches TRBD1 (5 bases). This CDR3 spans 12 amino acids. Germline CDR1 is SQVTM and CDR2 is ANQGSEA. V lost 4 bases to trimming and J lost 4 bases, with 8 bases between them. In DNA, the CDR3 is TGCAGCGTTGGGGGGGGAGGAAACACCATATATTTT. Protein sequence: CSVGGGGNTIYF.

This clone was observed a few times. V and J are TRBV2 and TRBJ2-5; no firm D call. This CDR3 region has 11 residues. Per germline, CDR1 SNHLY and CDR2 FYNNEI. V lost 2 bases and J 5 bases, leaving 3 bases between the germline ends. The CDR3 protein is CASSEHETQYF. DNA of the CDR3: TGTGCCAGCAGTGAACACGAGACCCAGTACTTC. The full variable domain, with the rest looked up from reference TRBV2 and TRBJ2-5, is EPEVTQTPSHQVTQMGQEVILRCVPISNHLYFYWYRQILGQKVEFLVSFYNNEISEKSEIFDDQFSVERPDGSNFTLKIRSTKLEDSAMYFCASSEHETQYFGPGTRLLVL.

The chain couples TRBV30 to TRBJ1-4; 7 bases align to TRBD1. Losses at the gene ends were 0 bases for V and 8 bases for J; bases not matched to a gene: 6. The CDR3 length is 14 residues. CDR1 is GTSNPN and CDR2 is SVGIG in the germline V gene (reference sequence). Here the CDR3 DNA reads TGTGCCTGGAGTGTCGGGACAGTTAGGGAAAAACTGTTTTTT. This encodes CAWSVGTVREKLFF. The whole variable domain, filled in from reference TRBV30 and TRBJ1-4, reads SQTIHQWPATLVQPVGSPLSLECTVEGTSNPNLYWYRQAAGRGLQLLFYSVGIGQISSEVPQNLSASRPQDRQFILSSKKLLLSDSGFYLCAWSVGTVREKLFFGSGTQLSVL.

J is TRBJ2-5 and V is TRBV28, with TRBD1 matching 9 bases. CDR1 and CDR2 (germline): MDHEN, SYDVKM. The CDR3 consists of 12 residues. Trimming cost V 10 bases and J 5 bases; bases outside gene matches: 5. The CDR3: CATKTGGETQYF. Written as DNA, the CDR3 is TGTGCCACCAAGACAGGGGGTGAGACCCAGTACTTC.

This clone was counted only a few times. The chain joins TRBV7-2 to TRBJ1-4, with 7 bases aligning to TRBD1. The CDR3 extends over 14 amino acids. Germline CDR1 SGHTA, CDR2 FQGNSA. V shed 5 bases and J 4 bases; nucleotides not matched to a gene: 4. CDR3 loop: CASSRGQHNEKLFF. CDR3 nucleotide sequence: TGTGCCAGCAGCCGGGGACAGCATAATGAAAAACTGTTTTTT.

This clone was picked up a small number of times. V and J are TRBV5-1 and TRBJ2-7; D remains ambiguous. Trimming left V 1 base short and J 3 bases short, with 14 bases between. The CDR3 runs to 15 residues. The germline gives CDR1 SGHRS, CDR2 YFSETQ. This CDR3 reads CASSLWADELYEQYF. Here the CDR3 DNA reads TGCGCCAGCAGCTTGTGGGCAGACGAACTCTACGAGCAGTACTTC.

In DNA form, the CDR3 reads TGTGCCTGGAGTGCGGGGGGCACTGAAGCTTTCTTT. This gives the protein CAWSAGGTEAFF. V and J are TRBV30 and TRBJ1-1; weak D call: TRBD1 (5 bases). The CDR3 length is 12 residues. Per germline, CDR1 GTSNPN and CDR2 SVGIG (reference sequence). The V end lost 1 base, the J end lost 4 bases, and 7 bases lay between the germline ends.

This clone was seen a few times. The CDR3 loop reads CASSPPQFRTGGNTIYF. In nucleotides, the CDR3 is TGTGCCAGCAGCCCTCCACAATTTCGGACAGGGGGAAACACCATATATTTT. The rearrangement links TRBV7-8 to TRBJ1-3; 8 bases are shared with TRBD1. CDR3 size: 17 residues. Trimming removed 5 bases from V and 4 bases from J; junction bases left unmatched: 13. Germline assignment: CDR1 SGHVS and CDR2 FQNEAQ.

V is TRBV2 and J is TRBJ2-1; D uncertain. Germline lookup yields CDR1 SNHLY and CDR2 FYNNEI. Trimming pared 4 bases from V and 12 bases from J, leaving 13 bases between. The CDR3 extends over 12 amino acids. In nucleotides, the CDR3 is TGTGCCAGCAGTGTCGATAGATTGGGGCAGTTCTTC. Protein: CASSVDRLGQFF.